These 13 T cell receptor beta chains came from one sample sequenced in a study of blood T cell repertoires in COVID-19. The repertoire was sequenced with immunoSEQ multiplex PCR; TCRdb's copy has only in-frame clones and lacks some. The sample consists of some 66,000 clones, about 80% of them appearing once. The sequenced material came from peripheral blood. These receptors all stem from a man aged 60 to 69 with acute or convalescent COVID-19.

V is TRBV30 and J is TRBJ2-6; 7 bases map to TRBD1. The V gene's germline CDR1 is GTSNPN and CDR2 SVGIG (reference sequence). The CDR3 totals 16 residues. J gave up 0 bases and V 0 bases, and 2 bases lay outside the gene matches. The CDR3 reads CAWSVAGGSGANVLTF. CDR3 in DNA: TGTGCCTGGAGTGTGGCAGGGGGCTCTGGGGCCAACGTCCTGACTTTC.

The rearrangement joins TRBV27 to TRBJ1-1; TRBD1 aligns across 7 bases. The J segment lost 0 bases and the V segment lost 6 bases, leaving 13 bases of the junction unmatched. Germline values: CDR1 MNHEY, CDR2 SMNVEV (reference sequence). This CDR3 region has 17 residues. CDR3 protein: CASRGQFFSQLNTEAFF. The CDR3 nucleotides read TGTGCCAGCAGGGGACAGTTTTTTTCTCAGTTGAACACTGAAGCTTTCTTT.

This clone occurred once. The chain recombines TRBV4-2 with TRBJ1-4; 7 nucleotides line up with TRBD1. The CDR3 spans 13 residues. Germline CDR1 and CDR2: LGHNA and YNFKEQ. The J segment lost 4 bases and the V segment lost 7 bases, leaving 3 bases of the junction unmatched. DNA for the CDR3: TGTGCCAGCAAGCAGGGGGATAATGAAAAACTGTTTTTT. This encodes CASKQGDNEKLFF.

The J gene is TRBJ1-1, the V gene TRBV6-5, with no clear D. Germline V gene data show CDR1 as MNHEY and CDR2 as SVGAGI. Trimming left V 10 bases short and J 0 bases short, with 6 bases between. The CDR3 loop spans 11 amino acids. CDR3 loop: CATSLNTEAFF. The CDR3 bases are TGTGCCACCTCCCTGAACACTGAAGCTTTCTTT.

The chain has TRBV6-5 and TRBJ2-3; D unresolved. V shed 9 bases and J shed 0 bases, with 4 bases lying between them. The CDR3 is 11 residues long. Looked up from germline, CDR1 is MNHEY and CDR2 is SVGAGI. The CDR3 is CASLSTDTQYF. As DNA, the CDR3 is TGTGCCAGTTTAAGCACAGATACGCAGTATTTT.

The chain has TRBV19 and TRBJ2-2; D perhaps matches TRBD2 (6 bases). Germline values: CDR1 LNHDA, CDR2 SQIVND (reference sequence). The V end was cut by 7 bases, the J end by 6 bases, with 18 bases between. CDR3 length: 15 residues. CDR3 in amino acids: CASNGGTGRPGELFF. Written as DNA, the CDR3 is TGTGCCAGTAATGGGGGGACCGGAAGGCCCGGGGAGCTGTTTTTT. The whole variable domain, remainder taken from reference TRBV19 and TRBJ2-2, is DGGITQSPKYLFRKEGQNVTLSCEQNLNHDAMYWYRQDPGQGLRLIYYSQIVNDFQKGDIAEGYSVSREKKESFPLTVTSAQKNPTAFYLCASNGGTGRPGELFFGEGSRLTVL.

CDR3 amino acids: CASSEGGTKNIQYF. CDR3 bases: TGCGCCAGCAGTGAAGGCGGGACCAAAAACATTCAGTACTTC. The chain couples TRBV10-1 to TRBJ2-4; TRBD2 might be the D (6 bases). The CDR3 spans 14 residues. V was trimmed by 3 bases and J by 2 bases, leaving 8 bases between them. Germline loops: CDR1 WNHNN, CDR2 SYGVQD (reference sequence).

The rearrangement links TRBV7-2 to TRBJ1-4; D gene unclear. From germline, CDR1 is SGHTA and CDR2 FQGNSA. This CDR3 has 14 amino acids. Trimming shortened V by 0 bases and J by 7 bases, and 9 bases separated the two germline ends. Written as DNA, the CDR3 is TGTGCCAGCAGCTTAGCCCCGACGGGTGAAAAACTGTTTTTT. It codes for CASSLAPTGEKLFF.

This clone was picked up one time. The genes are TRBV19 and TRBJ1-2; 7 bases fit TRBD1. V was pared by 3 bases and J by 4 bases, with 8 bases of the junction left unmatched. CDR3 length: 15 residues. The V gene's germline CDR1 is LNHDA and CDR2 SQIVND (reference sequence). The CDR3, as DNA: TGTGCCAGTAGTATGAGGGGACAGCCCCTCTATGGCTACACCTTC. Translation: CASSMRGQPLYGYTF.

This clone was observed a few times. This chain uses TRBV27 with TRBJ1-2; 7 nucleotides agree with TRBD1. The CDR3 contains 13 residues. Per germline, CDR1 MNHEY and CDR2 SMNVEV (reference sequence). V dropped 5 bases and J dropped 8; count of bases not matched to a gene: 8. The CDR3 DNA sequence: TGTGCCAGCAGTGCCCGACAGGGAAGGGGCTACACCTTC. It specifies CASSARQGRGYTF.

The chain recombines TRBV18 with TRBJ1-1; D is perhaps TRBD1 (6 bases). This CDR3 has 14 amino acids. Germline CDR1 KGHSH, CDR2 LQKENI. Trimming shortened V by 3 bases and J by 7 bases, and 15 bases separated the two germline ends. CDR3 protein: CASSPRRGGDEAFF. The CDR3 DNA follows: TGTGCCAGCTCACCCCGTAGGGGGGGCGATGAAGCTTTCTTT.

The CDR3 is CASSLTINTEAFF. CDR3 in DNA: TGTGCCAGCAGCTTGACAATCAACACTGAAGCTTTCTTT. This chain connects TRBV5-8 to TRBJ1-1; no firm D call. Trimming cost V 1 base and J 2 bases, with 6 bases left between them. The CDR3 has 13 amino acids. Germline CDR1 and CDR2: SGHTS and YDEGEE.

This sequence joins TRBV27 and TRBJ1-1; 9 bases are a match to TRBD1. The CDR3 runs 13 residues. Looked up from germline, CDR1 is MNHEY and CDR2 is SMNVEV (reference sequence). J was trimmed by 2 bases and V by 10 bases; bases with no gene match: 5. The CDR3: CATYRGPNTEAFF. The CDR3 region has the DNA TGTGCCACCTACAGGGGGCCCAACACTGAAGCTTTCTTT.